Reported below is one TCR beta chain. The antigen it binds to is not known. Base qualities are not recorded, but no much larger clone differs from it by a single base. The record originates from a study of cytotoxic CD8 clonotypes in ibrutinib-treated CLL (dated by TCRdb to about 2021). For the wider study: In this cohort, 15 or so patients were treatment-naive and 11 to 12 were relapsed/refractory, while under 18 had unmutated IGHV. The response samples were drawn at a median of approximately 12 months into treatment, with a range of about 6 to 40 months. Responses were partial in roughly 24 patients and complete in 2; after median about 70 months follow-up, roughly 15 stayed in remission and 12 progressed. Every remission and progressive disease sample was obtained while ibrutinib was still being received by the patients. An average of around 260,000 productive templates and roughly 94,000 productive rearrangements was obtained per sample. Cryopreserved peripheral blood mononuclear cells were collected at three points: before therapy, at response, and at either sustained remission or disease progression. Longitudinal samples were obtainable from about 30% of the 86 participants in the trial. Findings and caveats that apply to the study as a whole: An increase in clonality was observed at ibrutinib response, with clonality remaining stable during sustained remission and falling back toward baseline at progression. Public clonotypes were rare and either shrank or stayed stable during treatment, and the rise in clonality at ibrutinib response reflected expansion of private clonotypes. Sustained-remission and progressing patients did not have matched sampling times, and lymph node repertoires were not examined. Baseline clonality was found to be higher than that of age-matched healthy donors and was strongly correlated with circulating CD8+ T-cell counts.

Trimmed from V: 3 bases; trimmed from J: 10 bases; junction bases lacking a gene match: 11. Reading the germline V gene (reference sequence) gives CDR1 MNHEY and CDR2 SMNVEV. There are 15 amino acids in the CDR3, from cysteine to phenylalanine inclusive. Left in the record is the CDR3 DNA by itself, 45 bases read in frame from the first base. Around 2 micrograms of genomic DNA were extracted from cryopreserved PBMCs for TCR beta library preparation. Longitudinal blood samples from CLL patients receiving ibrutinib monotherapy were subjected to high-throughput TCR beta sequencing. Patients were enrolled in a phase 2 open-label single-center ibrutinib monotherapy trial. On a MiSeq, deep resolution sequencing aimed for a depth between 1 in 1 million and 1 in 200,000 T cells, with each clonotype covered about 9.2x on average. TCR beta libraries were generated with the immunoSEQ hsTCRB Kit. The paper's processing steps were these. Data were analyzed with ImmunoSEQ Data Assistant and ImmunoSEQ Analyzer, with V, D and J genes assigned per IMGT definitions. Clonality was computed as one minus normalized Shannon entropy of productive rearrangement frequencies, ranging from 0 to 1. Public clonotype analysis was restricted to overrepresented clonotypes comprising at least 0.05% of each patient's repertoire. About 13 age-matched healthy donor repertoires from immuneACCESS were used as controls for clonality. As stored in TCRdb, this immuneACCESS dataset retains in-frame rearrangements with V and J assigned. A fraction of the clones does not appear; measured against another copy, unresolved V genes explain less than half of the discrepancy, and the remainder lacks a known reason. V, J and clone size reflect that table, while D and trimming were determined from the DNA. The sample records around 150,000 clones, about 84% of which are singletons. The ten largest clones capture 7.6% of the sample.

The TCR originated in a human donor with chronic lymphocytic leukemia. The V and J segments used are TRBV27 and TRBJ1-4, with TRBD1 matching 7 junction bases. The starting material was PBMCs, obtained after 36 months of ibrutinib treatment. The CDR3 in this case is CASSFRGGGWSKLFF. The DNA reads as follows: TGTGCCAGCAGTTTTAGAGGGGGCGGGTGGTCAAAACTGTTTTTT.